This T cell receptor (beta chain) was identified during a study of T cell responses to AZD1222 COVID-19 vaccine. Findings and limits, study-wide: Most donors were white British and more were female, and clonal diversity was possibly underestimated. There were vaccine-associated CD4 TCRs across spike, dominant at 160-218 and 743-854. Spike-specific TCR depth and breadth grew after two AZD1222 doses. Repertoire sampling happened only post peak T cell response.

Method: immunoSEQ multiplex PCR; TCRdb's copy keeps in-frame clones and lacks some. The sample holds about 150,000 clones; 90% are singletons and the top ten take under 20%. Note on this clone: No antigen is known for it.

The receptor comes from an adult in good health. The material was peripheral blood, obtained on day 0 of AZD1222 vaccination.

For the CDR3, the DNA is TGTGCCAGCAGCTTAACGGTCTCATCCGGGGAGCTGTTTTTT. It encodes CASSLTVSSGELFF. The chain links TRBV7-9 to TRBJ2-2; no clear D gene. The CDR3 extends over 14 amino acids. Germline V gene data show CDR1 as SEHNR and CDR2 as FQNEAQ (reference sequence). V lost 2 bases and J lost 6, with 10 bases in between.